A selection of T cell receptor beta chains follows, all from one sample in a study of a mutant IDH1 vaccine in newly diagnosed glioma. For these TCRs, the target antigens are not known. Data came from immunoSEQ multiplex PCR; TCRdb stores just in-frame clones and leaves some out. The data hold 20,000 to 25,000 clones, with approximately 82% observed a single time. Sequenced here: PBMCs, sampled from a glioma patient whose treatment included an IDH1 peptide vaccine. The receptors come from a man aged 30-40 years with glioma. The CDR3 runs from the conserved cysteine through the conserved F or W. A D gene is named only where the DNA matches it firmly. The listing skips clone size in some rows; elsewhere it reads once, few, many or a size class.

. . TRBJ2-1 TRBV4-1 CASSQASGALNNEQFF TGCGCCAGCAGCCAAGCCTCGGGAGCACTTAACAATGAGCAGTTCTTC
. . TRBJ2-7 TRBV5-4 CASSLEVDGSYEQYF TGTGCCAGCAGCTTGGAAGTAGACGGATCCTACGAGCAGTACTTC
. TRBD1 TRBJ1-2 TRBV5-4 CASSLRDRGYGYTF TGTGCCAGCAGCTTGCGGGACAGGGGCTATGGCTACACCTTC
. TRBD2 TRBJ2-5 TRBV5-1 CASSLVASGRETQYF TGCGCCAGCAGCTTGGTCGCTAGCGGGAGGGAGACCCAGTACTTC
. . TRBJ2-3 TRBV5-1 CASSGTSTDTQYF TGCGCCAGCAGCGGAACTAGCACAGATACGCAGTATTTT
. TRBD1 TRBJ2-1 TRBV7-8 CASSLAPIRDRDNLGYNEQFF TGTGCCAGCAGCTTAGCTCCGATTCGGGACAGGGATAATCTAGGCTACAATGAGCAGTTCTTC
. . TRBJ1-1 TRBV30 CAWRSRGANTEAFF TGTGCCTGGAGGAGCAGGGGCGCGAACACTGAAGCTTTCTTT
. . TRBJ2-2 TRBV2 CASSYRVGTGELFF TGTGCCAGCAGTTACAGGGTGGGCACCGGGGAGCTGTTTTTT
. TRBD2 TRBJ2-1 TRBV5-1 CASSFNPSGTYNEQFF TGCGCCAGCAGCTTTAACCCTAGCGGGACCTACAATGAGCAGTTCTTC
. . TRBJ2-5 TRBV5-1 CASSPQVGQETQYF TGCGCCAGCAGCCCGCAAGTAGGGCAAGAGACCCAGTACTTC
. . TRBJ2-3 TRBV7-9 CASSLREGAFIDTQYF TGTGCCAGCAGCTTACGGGAGGGGGCATTCATAGATACGCAGTATTTT
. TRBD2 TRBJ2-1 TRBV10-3 CAIIREGYNEQFF TGTGCCATCATTCGGGAGGGGTACAATGAGCAGTTCTTC
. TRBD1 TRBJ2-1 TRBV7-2 CASSGQELYNEQFF TGTGCCAGCAGTGGACAGGAGCTTTACAATGAGCAGTTCTTC
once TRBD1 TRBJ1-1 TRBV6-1 CASSLSGGTEAFF TGTGCCAGCAGTTTATCAGGGGGGACTGAAGCTTTCTTT
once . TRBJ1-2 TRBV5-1 CASSLGDRNYGYTF TGCGCCAGCAGCTTGGGCGACAGAAACTATGGCTACACCTTC
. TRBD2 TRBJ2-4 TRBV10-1 CATAIAGEPKNIQYF TGCGCCACCGCGATAGCGGGAGAGCCCAAAAACATTCAGTACTTC
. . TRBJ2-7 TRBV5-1 CASSLTGLASFSYEQYF TGCGCCAGCAGCTTGACCGGGTTAGCTTCTTTCTCCTACGAGCAGTACTTC
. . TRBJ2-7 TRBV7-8 CASSLHQGGARVDEQYF TGTGCCAGCAGCTTACACCAGGGCGGGGCTAGGGTCGACGAGCAGTACTTC